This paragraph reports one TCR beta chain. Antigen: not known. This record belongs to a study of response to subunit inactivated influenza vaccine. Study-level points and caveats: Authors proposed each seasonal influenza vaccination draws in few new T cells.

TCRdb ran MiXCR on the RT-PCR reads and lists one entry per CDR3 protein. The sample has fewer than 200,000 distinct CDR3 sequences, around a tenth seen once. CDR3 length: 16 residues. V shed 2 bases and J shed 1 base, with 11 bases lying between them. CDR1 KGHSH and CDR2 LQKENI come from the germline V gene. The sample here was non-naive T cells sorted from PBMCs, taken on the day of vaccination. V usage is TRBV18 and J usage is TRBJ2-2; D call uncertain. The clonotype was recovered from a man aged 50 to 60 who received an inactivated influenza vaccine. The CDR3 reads CASSPVRVGNTGELFF. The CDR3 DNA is TGTGCCAGCTCACCAGTCCGGGTCGGGAACACCGGGGAGCTGTTTTTT.